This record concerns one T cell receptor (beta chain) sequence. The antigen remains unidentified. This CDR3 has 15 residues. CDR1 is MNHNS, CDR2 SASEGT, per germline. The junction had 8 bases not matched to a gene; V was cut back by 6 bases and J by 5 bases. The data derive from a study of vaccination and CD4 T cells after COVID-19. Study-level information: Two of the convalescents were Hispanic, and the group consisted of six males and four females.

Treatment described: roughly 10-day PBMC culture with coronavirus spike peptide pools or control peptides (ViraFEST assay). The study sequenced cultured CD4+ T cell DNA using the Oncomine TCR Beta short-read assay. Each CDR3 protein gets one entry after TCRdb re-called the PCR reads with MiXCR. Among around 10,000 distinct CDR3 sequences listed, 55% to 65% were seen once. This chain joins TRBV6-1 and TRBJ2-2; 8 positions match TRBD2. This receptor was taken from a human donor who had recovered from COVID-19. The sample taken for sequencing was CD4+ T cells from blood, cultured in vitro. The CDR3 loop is CASRSGGSGTGELFF. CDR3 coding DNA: TGTGCCAGCAGATCGGGGGGGAGTGGGACCGGGGAGCTGTTTTTT.